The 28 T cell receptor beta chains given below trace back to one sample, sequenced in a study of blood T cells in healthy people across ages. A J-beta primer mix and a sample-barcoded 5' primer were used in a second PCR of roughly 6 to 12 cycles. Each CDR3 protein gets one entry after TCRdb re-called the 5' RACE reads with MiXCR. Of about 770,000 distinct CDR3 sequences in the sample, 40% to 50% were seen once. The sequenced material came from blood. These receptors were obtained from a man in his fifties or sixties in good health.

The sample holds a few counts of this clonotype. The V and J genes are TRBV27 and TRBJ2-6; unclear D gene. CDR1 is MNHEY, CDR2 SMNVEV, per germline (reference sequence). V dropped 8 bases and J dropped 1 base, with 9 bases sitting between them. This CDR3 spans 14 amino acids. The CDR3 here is CASASRSGANVLTF. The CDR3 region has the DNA TGTGCCAGCGCTAGTAGGTCTGGGGCCAACGTCCTGACTTTC.

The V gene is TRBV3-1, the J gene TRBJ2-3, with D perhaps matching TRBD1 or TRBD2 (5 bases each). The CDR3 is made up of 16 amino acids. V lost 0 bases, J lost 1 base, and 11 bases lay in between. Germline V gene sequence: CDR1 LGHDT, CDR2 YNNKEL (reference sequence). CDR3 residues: CASSQDPGLGTDTQYF. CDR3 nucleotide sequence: TGTGCCAGCAGCCAAGATCCGGGGCTCGGCACAGATACGCAGTATTTT.

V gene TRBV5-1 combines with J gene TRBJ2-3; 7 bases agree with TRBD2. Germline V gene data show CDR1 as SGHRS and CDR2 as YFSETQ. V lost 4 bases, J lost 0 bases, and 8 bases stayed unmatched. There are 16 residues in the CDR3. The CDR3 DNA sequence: TGCGCCAGCAGCCAAGTGGGGGGGTCGAGCACAGATACGCAGTATTTT. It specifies CASSQVGGSSTDTQYF.

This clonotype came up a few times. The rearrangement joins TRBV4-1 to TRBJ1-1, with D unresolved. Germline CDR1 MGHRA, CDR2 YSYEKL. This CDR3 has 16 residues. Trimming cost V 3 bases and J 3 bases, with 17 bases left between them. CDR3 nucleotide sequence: TGCGCCAGCAGCCAGTCCTCCCCTAGGGTGTACACTGAAGCTTTCTTT. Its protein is CASSQSSPRVYTEAFF.

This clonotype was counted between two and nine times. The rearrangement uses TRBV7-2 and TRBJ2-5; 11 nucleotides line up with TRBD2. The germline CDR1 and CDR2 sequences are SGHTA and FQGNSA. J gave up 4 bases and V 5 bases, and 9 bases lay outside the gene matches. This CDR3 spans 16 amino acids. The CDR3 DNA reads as TGTGCCAGCAGCGCAAATAGCGGGGGGGTCTCAGAGACCCAGTACTTC. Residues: CASSANSGGVSETQYF.

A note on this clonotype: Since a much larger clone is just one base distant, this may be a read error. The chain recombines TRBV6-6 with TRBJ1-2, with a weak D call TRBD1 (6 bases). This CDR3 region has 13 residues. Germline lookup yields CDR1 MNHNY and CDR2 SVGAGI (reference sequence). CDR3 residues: CASIYRDNYGYTF. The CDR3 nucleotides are TGTGCCAGCATTTACAGGGATAACTATGGCTACACCTTC.

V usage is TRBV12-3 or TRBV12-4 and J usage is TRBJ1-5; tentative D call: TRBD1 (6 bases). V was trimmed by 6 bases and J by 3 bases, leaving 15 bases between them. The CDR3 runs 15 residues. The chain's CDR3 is CASSYGTSNNQPQHF. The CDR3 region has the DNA TGTGCCAGCAGCTACGGGACATCTAACAATCAGCCCCAGCATTTT.

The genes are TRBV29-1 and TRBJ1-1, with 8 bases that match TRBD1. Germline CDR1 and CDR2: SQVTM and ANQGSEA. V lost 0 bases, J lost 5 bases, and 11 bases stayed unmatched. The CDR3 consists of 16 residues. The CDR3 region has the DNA TGCAGCGTTGAAGATCGAAACAGGGGGTCGTGGACTGAAGCTTTCTTT. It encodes CSVEDRNRGSWTEAFF.

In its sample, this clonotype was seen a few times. The CDR3 nucleotides read TGCGCCAGCAGCTTGGACCCACAGGGGCGCGAGCAGTACTTC. This encodes CASSLDPQGREQYF. V usage is TRBV5-1 and J usage is TRBJ2-7; 7 positions agree with TRBD1. The V and J ends lost 0 bases and 6 bases, in that order; junction bases with no gene match: 6. Looked up from germline, CDR1 is SGHRS and CDR2 is YFSETQ. The CDR3 is 14 residues long.

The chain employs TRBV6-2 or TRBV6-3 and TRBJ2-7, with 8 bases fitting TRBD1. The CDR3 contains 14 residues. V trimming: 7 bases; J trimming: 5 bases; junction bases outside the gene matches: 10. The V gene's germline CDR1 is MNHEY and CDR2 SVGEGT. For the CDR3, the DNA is TGTGCCAGCATAAAGGCACAGGGGGTCCACGAGCAGTACTTC. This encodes CASIKAQGVHEQYF.

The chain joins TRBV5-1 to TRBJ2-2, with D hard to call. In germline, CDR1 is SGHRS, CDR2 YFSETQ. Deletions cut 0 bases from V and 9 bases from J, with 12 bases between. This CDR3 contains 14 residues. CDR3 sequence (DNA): TGCGCCAGCAGCTTGGCCTCTGGCTCACGGGAGCTGTTTTTT. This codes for CASSLASGSRELFF.

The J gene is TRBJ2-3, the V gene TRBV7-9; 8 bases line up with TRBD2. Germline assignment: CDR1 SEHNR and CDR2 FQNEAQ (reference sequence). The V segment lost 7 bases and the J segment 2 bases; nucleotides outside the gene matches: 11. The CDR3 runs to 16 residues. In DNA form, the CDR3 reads TGTGCCAGCACTCCTTCTAGCGGGTTCCCCACAGATACGCAGTATTTT. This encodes CASTPSSGFPTDTQYF.

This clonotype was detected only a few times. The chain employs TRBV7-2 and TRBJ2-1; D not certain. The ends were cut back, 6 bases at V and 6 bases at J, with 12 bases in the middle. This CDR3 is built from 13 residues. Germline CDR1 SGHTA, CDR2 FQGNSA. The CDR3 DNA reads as TGTGCCAGCAGATCATCTGAGATCAATGAGCAGTTCTTC. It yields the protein CASRSSEINEQFF. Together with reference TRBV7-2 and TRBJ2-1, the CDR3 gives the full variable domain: GAGVSQSPSNKVTEKGKDVELRCDPISGHTALYWYRQSLGQGLEFLIYFQGNSAPDKSGLPSDRFSAERTGGSVSTLTIQRTQQEDSAVYLCASRSSEINEQFFGPGTRLTVL.

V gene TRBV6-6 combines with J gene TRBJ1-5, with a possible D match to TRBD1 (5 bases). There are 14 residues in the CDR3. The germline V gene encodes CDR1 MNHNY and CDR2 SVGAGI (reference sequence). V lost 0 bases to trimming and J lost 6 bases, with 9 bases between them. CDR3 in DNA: TGTGCCAGCAGTTACTCGGGGGGTATTCAGCCCCAGCATTTT. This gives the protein CASSYSGGIQPQHF.

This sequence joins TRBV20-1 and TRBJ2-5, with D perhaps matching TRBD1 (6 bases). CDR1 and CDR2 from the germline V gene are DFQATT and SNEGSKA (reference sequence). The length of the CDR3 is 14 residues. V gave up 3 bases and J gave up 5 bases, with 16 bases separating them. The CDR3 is CSASKTGLWETQYF. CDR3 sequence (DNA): TGCAGTGCTAGCAAAACAGGGCTCTGGGAGACCCAGTACTTC.

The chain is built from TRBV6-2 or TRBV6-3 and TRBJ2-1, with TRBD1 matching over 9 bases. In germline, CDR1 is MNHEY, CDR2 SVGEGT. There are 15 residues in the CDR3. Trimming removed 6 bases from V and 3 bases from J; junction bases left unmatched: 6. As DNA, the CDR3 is TGTGCCAGCAGGATCGAGACAGGGGGCTACAATGAGCAGTTCTTC. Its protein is CASRIETGGYNEQFF.

CDR3 region: CASSLARRGGYNEQFF. In nucleotides, the CDR3 is TGTGCCAGCAGCCTCGCCCGGCGGGGGGGATACAATGAGCAGTTCTTC. The chain employs TRBV5-6 and TRBJ2-1; 9 bases align to TRBD2. Germline V gene lookup returns CDR1 SGHDT and CDR2 YYEEEE. The CDR3 sequence is 16 residues long. V lost 4 bases, J lost 4 bases, and 9 bases stayed unmatched.

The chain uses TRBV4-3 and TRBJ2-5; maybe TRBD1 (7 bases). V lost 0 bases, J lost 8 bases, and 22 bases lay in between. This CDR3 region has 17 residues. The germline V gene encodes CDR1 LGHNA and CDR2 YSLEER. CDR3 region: CASSQEGGGPSQRTQYF. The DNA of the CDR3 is TGCGCCAGCAGCCAAGAAGGAGGGGGCCCTTCCCAAAGAACCCAGTACTTC.

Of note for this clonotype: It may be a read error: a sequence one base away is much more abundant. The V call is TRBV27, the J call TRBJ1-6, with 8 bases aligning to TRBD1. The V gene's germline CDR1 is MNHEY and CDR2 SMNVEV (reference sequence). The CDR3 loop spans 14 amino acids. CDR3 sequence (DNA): TGTGCCAGCAGTGAGGGACAGGAGGTTTCACCCTTCCACTTT. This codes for CASSEGQEVSPFHF.

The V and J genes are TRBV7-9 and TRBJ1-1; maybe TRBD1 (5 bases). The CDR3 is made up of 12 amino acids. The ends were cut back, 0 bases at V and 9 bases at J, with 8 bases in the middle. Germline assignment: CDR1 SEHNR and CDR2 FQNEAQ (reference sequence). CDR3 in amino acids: CASSLAEGQAFF. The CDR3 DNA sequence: TGTGCCAGCAGCTTAGCGGAGGGGCAAGCTTTCTTT.

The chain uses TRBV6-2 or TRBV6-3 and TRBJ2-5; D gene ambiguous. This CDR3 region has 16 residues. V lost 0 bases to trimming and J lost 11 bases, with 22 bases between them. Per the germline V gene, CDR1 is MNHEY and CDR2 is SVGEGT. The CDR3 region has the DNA TGTGCCAGCAGTTACTCGACTGTCGGCTCCTACAATGAGCAGTACTTC. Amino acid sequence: CASSYSTVGSYNEQYF.

CDR3 in amino acids: CAIRQENEYF. The CDR3 coding sequence is TGTGCCATCAGGCAGGAAAATGAGTATTTT. This rearrangement joins TRBV10-3 to TRBJ2-3; D remains ambiguous. CDR3 size: 10 residues. The germline V gene has CDR1 ENHRY and CDR2 SYGVKD. Trimming left V 6 bases short and J 13 bases short, with 11 bases between.

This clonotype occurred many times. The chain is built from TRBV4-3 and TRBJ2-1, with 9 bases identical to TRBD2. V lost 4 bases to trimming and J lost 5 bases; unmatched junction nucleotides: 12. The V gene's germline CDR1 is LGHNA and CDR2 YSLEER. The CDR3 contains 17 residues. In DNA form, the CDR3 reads TGCGCCAGCAGCCCCCGACTTAGCGGGGGATTTGACAATGAGCAGTTCTTC. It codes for CASSPRLSGGFDNEQFF.

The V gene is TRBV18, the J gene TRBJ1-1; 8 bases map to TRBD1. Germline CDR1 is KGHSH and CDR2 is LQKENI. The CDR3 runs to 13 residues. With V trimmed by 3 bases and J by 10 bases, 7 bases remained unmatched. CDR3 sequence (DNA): TGTGCCAGCTCACCGGACAGGGTTGAGGGAGCTTTCTTT. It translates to CASSPDRVEGAFF.

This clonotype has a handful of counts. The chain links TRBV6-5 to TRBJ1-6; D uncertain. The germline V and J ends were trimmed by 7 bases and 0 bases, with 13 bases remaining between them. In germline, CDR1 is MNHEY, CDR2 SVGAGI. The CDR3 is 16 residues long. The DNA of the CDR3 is TGTGCCAGCACTCGGACCTTAAGCTCCTATAATTCACCCCTCCACTTT. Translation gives CASTRTLSSYNSPLHF.

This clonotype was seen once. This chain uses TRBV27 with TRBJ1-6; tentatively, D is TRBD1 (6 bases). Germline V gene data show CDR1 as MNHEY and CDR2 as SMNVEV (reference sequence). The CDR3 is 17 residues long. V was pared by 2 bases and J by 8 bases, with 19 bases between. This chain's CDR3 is CASSLRVRRGFDSPLHF. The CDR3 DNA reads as TGTGCCAGCAGTTTAAGGGTGAGGAGGGGGTTTGATTCACCCCTCCACTTT.

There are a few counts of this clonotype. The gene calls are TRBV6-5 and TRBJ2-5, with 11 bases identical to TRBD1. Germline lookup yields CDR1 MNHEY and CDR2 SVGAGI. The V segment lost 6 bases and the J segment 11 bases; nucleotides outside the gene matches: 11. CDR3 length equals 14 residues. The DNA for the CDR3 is TGTGCCAGCAGCAGGACAGGGGGCGTCGGGGAGCAGTACTTC. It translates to CASSRTGGVGEQYF.

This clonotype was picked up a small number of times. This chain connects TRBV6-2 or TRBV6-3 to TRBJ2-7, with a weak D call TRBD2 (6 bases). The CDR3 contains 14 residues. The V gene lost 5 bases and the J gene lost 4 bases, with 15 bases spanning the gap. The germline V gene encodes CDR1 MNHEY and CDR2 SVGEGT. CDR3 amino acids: CASSLGGFGYEQYF. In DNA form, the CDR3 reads TGTGCCAGCAGTCTCGGGGGTTTCGGATACGAGCAGTACTTC.